A selection of T cell receptor beta chains follows, all from one sample in a study of blood T cell repertoires in COVID-19. The protocol was immunoSEQ multiplex PCR, while the TCRdb copy is restricted to in-frame clones and leaves out a portion. Of 120,000 to 150,000 clones detected, 70% to 90% appear once; the ten largest clones hold approximately 12%. The sequenced material came from peripheral blood. Receptor source: a man aged 55 to 70 with active or convalescent COVID-19. CDR3s include the opening cysteine and the closing phenylalanine or tryptophan.

j_gene	v_gene	CDR3aa
TRBJ1-6	TRBV24-1	CATRGKQTNNSPLHF
TRBJ2-3	TRBV29-1	CSVESGGTDTQYF
TRBJ1-1	TRBV6-6	CASSTRDSHSEAFF
TRBJ2-3	TRBV6-6	CASSRNPAGVDTQYF
TRBJ2-7	TRBV19	CASSTNRGSSYEQYF
TRBJ2-5	TRBV7-2	CASSPQGALLKTQYF
TRBJ2-7	TRBV5-4	CASRQSQGPSYEQYF
TRBJ2-5	TRBV5-6	CASSFLTGSETQYF
TRBJ2-7	TRBV11-2	CASSISGDLYEQYF
TRBJ2-4	TRBV28	CASSFPGQGNIQYF
TRBJ2-1	TRBV7-8	CASSLALAGAYNEQFF
TRBJ2-3	TRBV5-4	CASSPTGDTQYF
TRBJ1-1	TRBV4-3	CASSQDSPWGRNTEAFF
TRBJ2-5	TRBV2	CASSAGTSGRWETQYF
TRBJ2-2	TRBV24-1	CATRGQSDTGELFF
TRBJ2-1	TRBV7-9	CASSLMAGLGEQFF
TRBJ1-2	TRBV18	CASSPGIRTGDGYTF
TRBJ2-3	TRBV6-5	CASSPTGSSTDTQYF
TRBJ1-5	TRBV18	CASSPSGIDQPQHF
TRBJ2-6	TRBV7-3	CASSPFGGQPSGANVLTF
TRBJ1-1	TRBV20-1	CSASVSYGAFF
TRBJ1-5	TRBV5-5	CASSRYSNQPQHF
TRBJ2-7	TRBV28	CASSPPSGSGIYEQYF
TRBJ2-1	TRBV7-2	CASSSSSGRGEQFF
TRBJ2-2	TRBV25-1	CASSLTSGGAFRIGELFF
TRBJ1-1	TRBV29-1	CSVDPTGNDAFF
TRBJ2-3	TRBV27	CASSFSSSGDTQYF
TRBJ2-2	TRBV13	CASRLKGTGVGTGELFF
TRBJ1-1	TRBV9	CASSGYRGMSTEAFF
TRBJ2-2	TRBV5-1	CASSPRPLAGINTGELFF
TRBJ2-6	TRBV10-3	CAIRLDTSSGANVLTF
TRBJ1-6	TRBV27	CASSRAGSPLHF
TRBJ2-3	TRBV18	CASHPGDTQYF
TRBJ2-3	TRBV7-2	CASSKTGHGASTDTQYF
TRBJ1-2	TRBV27	CASSPQTGVYPNYGYTF
TRBJ2-7	TRBV27	CASSTLTSGTLYEQYF
TRBJ2-2	TRBV28	CASTHDLSGRGKTGELFF
TRBJ2-3	TRBV10-3	CAISESMTSGRVDTQYF
TRBJ1-6	TRBV7-2	CASSLMATGGGSPLHF
TRBJ2-5	TRBV5-1	CASSLGTSGSGETQYF
TRBJ2-5	TRBV5-1	CASSAGLRGKTQYF
TRBJ2-5	TRBV27	CASRMTYRAKETQYF
TRBJ2-7	TRBV20-1	CSASQSGKGHEQYF
TRBJ2-1	TRBV15	CATSRGGQGGYNEQFF
TRBJ1-1	TRBV7-9	CASSHPTTGGRTEAFF
TRBJ2-1	TRBV7-7	CASSLGSGLGQGINEQFF
TRBJ2-3	TRBV7-3	CASSSTGGDTQYF
TRBJ1-4	TRBV9	CASSAWTGSNEKLFF
TRBJ1-2	TRBV6-2/TRBV6-3	CASSYARGLLHGYTF
TRBJ2-7	TRBV3-1/TRBV3-2	CASRQLGAYEQYF
TRBJ2-7	TRBV18	CASSAQGESYEQYF
TRBJ1-1	TRBV5-8	CASSLDMPGISLNTEAFF